Below, one T cell receptor (beta chain) is given with its context. These data are taken from a study of cytomegalovirus exposure and HLA in healthy donors. Repertoires were generated with immunoSEQ multiplex PCR, while TCRdb's copy carries only in-frame clones and drops some. The sample carries tens of thousands of clones, more than 95% recorded once. The CDR3 sequence is 18 residues long. The sequencing input was PBMCs. The chain employs TRBV1 and TRBJ1-5; the D call of TRBD1 is as the table states it, not checked on the DNA. TRBV1 is shown as a pseudogene. The receptor was derived from a man younger than 35 in good health and CMV-seronegative. The CDR3 nucleotides read TGCACCAGCAGCCAAGAAAACAGGTCGCACAACTGTACTCAGCCCCAGCATTTT. Protein sequence: CTSSQENRSHNCTQPQHF.